The 16 T cell receptor beta chains in this list originate from one sample, sequenced in a study of T cell responses to AZD1222 COVID-19 vaccine (dated by TCRdb to about 2021). Sample time point, as interpreted from the label and publication: about 28 days (+/-7) after the second vaccine dose. Read against the paper, the sample's treatment or condition label means: meningococcal conjugate vaccine given as trial control. The method was the immunoSEQ multiplex PCR assay. As stored in TCRdb, this immuneACCESS dataset retains in-frame rearrangements with V and J assigned. A fraction of the clones does not appear; measured against another copy, unresolved V genes explain less than half of the discrepancy, and the remainder lacks a known reason. This sample has around 200,000 clones in its table, and approximately 92% of those were observed once. The ten largest clones represent around 0.98% of the sample.

Sequencing used peripheral blood, obtained 28 days after the second dose of the MenACWY control vaccine. These receptors were obtained from an adult who received the MenACWY meningococcal vaccine as a control.

This chain joins TRBV30 and TRBJ2-1; 12 positions match TRBD2. V was pared by 1 base and J by 3 bases, with 4 bases of the junction left unmatched. The CDR3 length is 16 residues. Germline V CDR1 and CDR2: GTSNPN, SVGIG (reference sequence). CDR3 in amino acids: CAWSGTSGTYYNEQFF. CDR3 nucleotides: TGTGCCTGGAGTGGGACTAGCGGGACTTACTACAATGAGCAGTTCTTC.

V usage is TRBV2 and J usage is TRBJ1-6, with TRBD1 identical over 9 bases. CDR1 and CDR2 from the germline V gene are SNHLY and FYNNEI. The CDR3 extends over 14 amino acids. Trimming cost V 7 bases and J 7 bases; bases outside gene matches: 5. This chain's CDR3 is CASIEGTGNSPLHF. In DNA form, the CDR3 reads TGTGCCAGCATCGAGGGGACAGGGAATTCACCCCTCCACTTT.

The chain couples TRBV5-1 to TRBJ2-1, with D possibly TRBD1 on 5 matching bases. The germline V and J ends were trimmed by 4 bases and 2 bases, with 13 bases remaining between them. The length of the CDR3 is 15 residues. Per the germline V gene, CDR1 is SGHRS and CDR2 is YFSETQ. CDR3 protein: CASSLLLGAYNEQFF. The CDR3 nucleotides read TGCGCCAGCAGCCTACTTTTAGGGGCCTACAATGAGCAGTTCTTC.

The chain couples TRBV19 to TRBJ2-3; D unclear. Between the trimmed V and J ends, which lost 5 bases and 0 bases, there was a span of 9 bases. There are 14 residues in the CDR3. Per the germline V gene, CDR1 is LNHDA and CDR2 is SQIVND (reference sequence). The CDR3 reads CASSFASSTDTQYF. DNA of the CDR3: TGTGCCAGTAGTTTTGCCAGTAGCACAGATACGCAGTATTTT.

The rearrangement joins TRBV6-5 to TRBJ1-5, with unresolved D. Trimming stripped 5 bases from V and 4 bases from J, with 9 bases between. Germline assignment: CDR1 MNHEY and CDR2 SVGAGI. The CDR3 sequence is 13 residues long. For the CDR3, the DNA is TGTGCCAGCAGTACTGACGGGAATCAGCCCCAGCATTTT. Protein sequence: CASSTDGNQPQHF.

The genes are TRBV12-3 or TRBV12-4 and TRBJ1-1; D remains unclear. The CDR3 extends over 13 amino acids. V was trimmed by 8 bases and J by 0 bases, leaving 10 bases between them. Here the CDR3 reads CASRRRVNTEAFF. The CDR3 nucleotides read TGTGCCAGCCGCCGGCGGGTGAACACTGAAGCTTTCTTT.

This rearrangement joins TRBV30 to TRBJ2-3; D gene uncertain. The CDR3 is 11 amino acids. The V end lost 0 bases, the J end lost 6 bases, and 4 bases lay between the germline ends. Germline V lookup: CDR1 GTSNPN, CDR2 SVGIG (reference sequence). CDR3: CAWSVSDTQYF. CDR3 in DNA: TGTGCCTGGAGTGTATCCGATACGCAGTATTTT.

The sample holds one count of this clone. V is TRBV20-1 and J is TRBJ1-5; tentative D call: TRBD1 (5 bases). The CDR3 is made up of 13 amino acids. The germline V gene has CDR1 DFQATT and CDR2 SNEGSKA (reference sequence). V shed 8 bases and J shed 3 bases, with 14 bases lying between them. The CDR3 here is CSLSVGTNQPQHF. CDR3 sequence (DNA): TGCAGTCTTAGTGTGGGGACCAATCAGCCCCAGCATTTT.

The rearrangement joins TRBV12-3 or TRBV12-4 to TRBJ2-3; D not resolved. This CDR3 is built from 12 residues. Deletions cut 7 bases from V and 2 bases from J, with 7 bases between. CDR3 nucleotide sequence: TGTGCCAGCAACGATTACACAGATACGCAGTATTTT. This sequence encodes CASNDYTDTQYF.

The rearrangement links TRBV27 to TRBJ1-6; 7 bases match TRBD1. This CDR3 has 17 amino acids. Germline V gives CDR1 MNHEY, CDR2 SMNVEV (reference sequence). Germline trimming cut 2 bases from V and 2 bases from J; bases unmatched to any gene: 6. CDR3 nucleotide sequence: TGTGCCAGCAGTTTAAGCCAGGGGGGCACCTATAATTCACCCCTCCACTTT. Its protein is CASSLSQGGTYNSPLHF.

The chain links TRBV21-1 to TRBJ1-2; no DNA check was done on the table's D call, TRBD1. TRBV21-1 is marked as a pseudogene. CDR3 length: 16 residues. CDR3: CASSKEEQGPIYGYTF. The DNA for the CDR3 is TGTGCCAGCAGCAAAGAGGAGCAGGGTCCCATCTATGGCTACACCTTC.

The chain is built from TRBV7-2 and TRBJ2-5; a weak D match, TRBD2 (5 bases). This CDR3 region has 14 residues. The germline gives CDR1 SGHTA, CDR2 FQGNSA. The ends were cut back, 1 base at V and 6 bases at J, with 12 bases in the middle. DNA of the CDR3: TGTGCCAGCAGCTTAGTAGTGGTAGCGAAGACCCAGTACTTC. Residues: CASSLVVVAKTQYF.

The J gene is TRBJ2-1, the V gene TRBV15; D may correspond to TRBD1 or TRBD2 (7 bases each). Germline CDR1 LNHNV, CDR2 YYDKDF (reference sequence). The CDR3 is made up of 15 amino acids. V lost 5 bases, J lost 5 bases, and 16 bases lay in between. The CDR3 DNA reads as TGTGCCACCAGCGGTCCAGGGGGGGTGAACAATGAGCAGTTCTTC. As protein: CATSGPGGVNNEQFF. Full variable domain (missing parts from reference TRBV15 and TRBJ2-1): DAMVIQNPRYQVTQFGKPVTLSCSQTLNHNVMYWYQQKSSQAPKLLFHYYDKDFNNEADTPDNFQSRRPNTSFCFLDIRSPGLGDTAMYLCATSGPGGVNNEQFFGPGTRLTVL.

The J gene is TRBJ2-4, the V gene TRBV3-1 (or the pseudogene TRBV3-2); D may correspond to TRBD1 or TRBD2 (5 bases each). Trimming removed 2 bases from V and 7 bases from J, with 15 bases in between. The V gene's germline CDR1 is LGHDT and CDR2 YNNKEL (reference sequence). The CDR3 has 15 amino acids. The CDR3, as DNA: TGTGCCAGCAGCCAATACGGGACGGGTCGGAACATTCAGTACTTC. The encoded protein is CASSQYGTGRNIQYF.

The chain couples TRBV7-2 to TRBJ2-2, with a possible D match to TRBD2 (5 bases). This CDR3 spans 14 amino acids. Trimming shortened V by 2 bases and J by 6 bases, and 10 bases separated the two germline ends. Per germline, CDR1 SGHTA and CDR2 FQGNSA. The CDR3 loop is CASSLIRGSGELFF. The CDR3 DNA reads as TGTGCCAGCAGCTTAATTCGAGGGTCCGGGGAGCTGTTTTTT.

This chain uses TRBV6-2 or TRBV6-3 with TRBJ1-5; no reliable D call. CDR1 and CDR2 from the germline V gene are MNHEY and SVGEGT. V shed 0 bases and J shed 0 bases, with 12 bases lying between them. This CDR3 has 17 amino acids. The CDR3 bases are TGTGCCAGCAGTTACTCGACGGGTCGCAGTAGCAATCAGCCCCAGCATTTT. Translating gives CASSYSTGRSSNQPQHF.